The entry below describes one T cell receptor beta chain. What antigen it recognizes has not been identified. Per-base quality was not reported, and no clone a single base away is much larger than it. Whole blood was collected in K2EDTA tubes by collaborating institutions according to the institutions' own protocols. Collaborator samples were shipped for TCRbeta analysis as frozen whole blood, isolated PBMCs, or DNA extracted from either sample type. The immunoSEQ Assay, a bias-controlled multiplex PCR, was used to amplify TCRbeta CDR3 regions from genomic DNA. Turning to the authors' computational methods: Within the assay, amplification of reference gene primers was used to estimate how many nucleated cells each sample contained. To quantify the absolute abundance of each unique TCRbeta CDR3 rearrangement, sequence reads were collapsed and filtered. For each sample, productive Simpson clonality was calculated by taking the square root of Simpson's diversity index across productive rearrangements. Entries here come from immuneACCESS through TCRdb and include only in-frame sequences with V and J called. Some clones fail to appear in such tables; in the studies checked, an unresolved V gene covers under half of the shortfall, and the cause of the remainder is unknown. That table gives V, J and clone size, and the DNA gave D and trimming. The sample contains roughly 40,000 clones, 88% of them found a single time. 3.7% of the sample lies in the top ten.

The CDR3, cysteine through phenylalanine, is 10 amino acids long. The sequence is cut down to CDR3 DNA, 30 bases in frame from base 1. Looking up the germline V gene (reference sequence) yields CDR1 DFQATT and CDR2 SNEGSKA. Trimming takes 7 bases from V and 3 bases from J, and the germline ends sit 6 bases apart. This record comes from a study of blood T cell repertoires in COVID-19 (dated by TCRdb to 2020 to 2021). For the wider study: Collaborator samples came from the United States, Italy and Spain and covered acute and convalescent phases of COVID-19. The material from the prospective study consisted of cDNA or gDNA derived from T cells, B-cell-depleted T cells, or PBMCs. Subjects who had been exposed to COVID-19, were actively infected with it, or had recovered from it provided the deeply sampled blood TCRbeta repertoires that made up the dataset. The repertoires were released in a freely available public database meant as a resource for research on the immune response to SARS-CoV-2. The samples were drawn from two sources: the first 160 participants of the ongoing ImmuneRACE study, and approximately 1,300 subjects contributed by 6 global collaborators. Sample metadata almost always included a de-identified subject ID, COVID-19 status, age in years and sex. HLA class I and class II types, where available, came from metadata supplied by the sample provider rather than from assay-based typing.

Overall study outcomes, separate from this receptor: The amount of clinical and demographic metadata varied by source and participant and was provided uncurated.

The V and J genes are TRBV20-1 and TRBJ1-1; the D gene is not confidently resolved. The sequenced sample consisted of peripheral blood. The sequence was obtained from a human donor in a cohort sampled during active COVID-19. The DNA sequence reads TGCAGTGTGCGGGACACTGAAGCTTTCTTT. Its protein is CSVRDTEAFF.